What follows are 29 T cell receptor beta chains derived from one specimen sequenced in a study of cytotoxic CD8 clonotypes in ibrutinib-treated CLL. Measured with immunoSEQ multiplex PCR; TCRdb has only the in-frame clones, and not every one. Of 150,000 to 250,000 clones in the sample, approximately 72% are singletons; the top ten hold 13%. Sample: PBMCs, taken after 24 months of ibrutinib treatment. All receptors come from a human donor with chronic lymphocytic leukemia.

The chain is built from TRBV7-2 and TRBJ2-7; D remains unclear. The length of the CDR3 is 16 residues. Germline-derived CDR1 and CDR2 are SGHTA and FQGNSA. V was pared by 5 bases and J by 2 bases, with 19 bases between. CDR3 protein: CASSKLSSDRPYEQYF. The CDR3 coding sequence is TGTGCCAGCAGCAAGCTTAGCAGCGACCGACCCTACGAGCAGTACTTC.

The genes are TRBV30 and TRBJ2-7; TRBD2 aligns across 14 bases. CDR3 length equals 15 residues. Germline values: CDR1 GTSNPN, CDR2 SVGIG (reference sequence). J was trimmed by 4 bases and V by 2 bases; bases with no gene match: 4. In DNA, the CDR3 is TGTGCCTGGAGTATTGGACTAGCGGGAGGTTACGAGCAGTACTTC. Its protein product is CAWSIGLAGGYEQYF.

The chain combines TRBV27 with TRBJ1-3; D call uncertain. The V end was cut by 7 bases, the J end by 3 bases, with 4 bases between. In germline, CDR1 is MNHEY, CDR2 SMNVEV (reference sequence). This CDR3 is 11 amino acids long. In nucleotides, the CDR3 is TGTGCCAGCACGGATGGAAACACCATATATTTT. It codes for CASTDGNTIYF.

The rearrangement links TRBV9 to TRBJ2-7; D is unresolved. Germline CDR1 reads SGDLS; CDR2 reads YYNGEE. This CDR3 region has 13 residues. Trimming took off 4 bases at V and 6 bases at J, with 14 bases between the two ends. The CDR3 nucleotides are TGTGCCAGCAGCCCCTCTTCTAGGACCGAGCAGTACTTC. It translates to CASSPSSRTEQYF.

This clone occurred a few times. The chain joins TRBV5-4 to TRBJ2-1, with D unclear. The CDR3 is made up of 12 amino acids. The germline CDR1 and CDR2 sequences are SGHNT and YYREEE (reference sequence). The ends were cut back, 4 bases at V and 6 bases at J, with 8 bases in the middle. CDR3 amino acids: CASSPDLNEQFF. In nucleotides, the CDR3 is TGTGCCAGCAGCCCCGACCTCAATGAGCAGTTCTTC.

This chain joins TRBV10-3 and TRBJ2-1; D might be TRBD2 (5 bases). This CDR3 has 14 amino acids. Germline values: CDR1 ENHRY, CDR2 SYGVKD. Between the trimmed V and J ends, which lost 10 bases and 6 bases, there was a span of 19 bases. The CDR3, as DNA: TGTGCCACAAGCGGAGACTTATACGGCAATGAGCAGTTCTTC. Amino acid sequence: CATSGDLYGNEQFF.

The CDR3 DNA sequence: TGTGCCAGCAGCCATTGGGCCAGCGGCACTGAAGCTTTCTTT. Translation: CASSHWASGTEAFF. The chain combines TRBV4-2 with TRBJ1-1; no reliable D call. CDR3 size: 14 residues. The germline V and J ends were trimmed by 3 bases and 4 bases, with 12 bases remaining between them. Germline V gene data show CDR1 as LGHNA and CDR2 as YNFKEQ.

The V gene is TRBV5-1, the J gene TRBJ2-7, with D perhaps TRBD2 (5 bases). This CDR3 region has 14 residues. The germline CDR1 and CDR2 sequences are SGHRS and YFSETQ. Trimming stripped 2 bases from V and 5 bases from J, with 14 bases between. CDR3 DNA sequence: TGCGCCAGCAGCTTTCTTAGTCCGGAGGACGAGCAGTACTTC. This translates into CASSFLSPEDEQYF.

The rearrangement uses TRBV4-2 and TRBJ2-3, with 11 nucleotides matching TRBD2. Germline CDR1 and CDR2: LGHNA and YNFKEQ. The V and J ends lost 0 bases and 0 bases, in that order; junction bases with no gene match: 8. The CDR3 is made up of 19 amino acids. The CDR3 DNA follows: TGTGCCAGCAGCCAAGATGGGCTAGCGGGAGGTGTTAGCACAGATACGCAGTATTTT. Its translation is CASSQDGLAGGVSTDTQYF.

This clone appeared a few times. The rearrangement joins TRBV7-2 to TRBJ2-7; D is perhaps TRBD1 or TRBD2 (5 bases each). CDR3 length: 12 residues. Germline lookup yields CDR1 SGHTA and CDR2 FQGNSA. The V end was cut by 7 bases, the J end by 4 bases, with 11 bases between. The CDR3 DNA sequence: TGTGCCAGCACCGGGACCGCTTACGAGCAGTACTTC. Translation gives CASTGTAYEQYF.

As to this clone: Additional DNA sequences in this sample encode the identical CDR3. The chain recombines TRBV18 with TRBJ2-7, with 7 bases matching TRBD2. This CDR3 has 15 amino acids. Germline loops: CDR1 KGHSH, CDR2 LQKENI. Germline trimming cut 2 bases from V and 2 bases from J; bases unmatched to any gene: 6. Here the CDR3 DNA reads TGTGCCAGCTCACCAGGTTTAGCGGGCACCTACGAGCAGTACTTC. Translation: CASSPGLAGTYEQYF.

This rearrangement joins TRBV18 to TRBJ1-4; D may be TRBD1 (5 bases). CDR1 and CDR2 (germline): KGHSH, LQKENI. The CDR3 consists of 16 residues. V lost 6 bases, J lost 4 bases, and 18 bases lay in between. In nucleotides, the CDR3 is TGTGCCAGCTCCCCAGAGGCAGACAGAGTTAATGAAAAACTGTTTTTT. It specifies CASSPEADRVNEKLFF. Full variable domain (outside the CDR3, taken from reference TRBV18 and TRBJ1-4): NAGVMQNPRHLVRRRGQEARLRCSPMKGHSHVYWYRQLPEEGLKFMVYLQKENIIDESGMPKERFSAEFPKEGPSILRIQQVVRGDSAAYFCASSPEADRVNEKLFFGSGTQLSVL.

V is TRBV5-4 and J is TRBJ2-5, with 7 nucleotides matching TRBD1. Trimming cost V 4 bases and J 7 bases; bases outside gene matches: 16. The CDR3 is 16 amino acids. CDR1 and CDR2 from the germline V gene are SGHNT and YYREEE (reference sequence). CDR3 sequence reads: CASSPDRASSVVTQYF. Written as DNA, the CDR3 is TGTGCCAGCAGCCCCGACAGGGCGAGTTCGGTAGTGACCCAGTACTTC. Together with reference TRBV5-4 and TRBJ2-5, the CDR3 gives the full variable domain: ETGVTQSPTHLIKTRGQQVTLRCSSQSGHNTVSWYQQALGQGPQFIFQYYREEENGRGNFPPRFSGLQFPNYSSELNVNALELDDSALYLCASSPDRASSVVTQYFGPGTRLLVL.

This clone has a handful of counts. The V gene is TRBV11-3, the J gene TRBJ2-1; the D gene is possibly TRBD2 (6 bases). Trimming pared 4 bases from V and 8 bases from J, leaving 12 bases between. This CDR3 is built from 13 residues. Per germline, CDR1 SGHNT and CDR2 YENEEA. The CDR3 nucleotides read TGTGCCAGCAGCTACCTCCCTAGCGATGAGCAGTTCTTC. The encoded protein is CASSYLPSDEQFF.

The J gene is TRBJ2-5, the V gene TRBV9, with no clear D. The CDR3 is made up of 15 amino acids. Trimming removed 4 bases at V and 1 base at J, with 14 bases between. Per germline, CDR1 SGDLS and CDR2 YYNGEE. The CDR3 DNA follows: TGTGCCAGCAGCCCCACGTGGGCAGTCCAAGAGACCCAGTACTTC. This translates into CASSPTWAVQETQYF.

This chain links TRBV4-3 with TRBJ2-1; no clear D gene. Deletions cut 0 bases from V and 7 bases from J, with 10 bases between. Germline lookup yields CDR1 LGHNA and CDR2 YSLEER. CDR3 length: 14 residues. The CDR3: CASSQETGWNEQFF. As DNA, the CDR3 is TGCGCCAGCAGCCAAGAGACTGGGTGGAATGAGCAGTTCTTC.

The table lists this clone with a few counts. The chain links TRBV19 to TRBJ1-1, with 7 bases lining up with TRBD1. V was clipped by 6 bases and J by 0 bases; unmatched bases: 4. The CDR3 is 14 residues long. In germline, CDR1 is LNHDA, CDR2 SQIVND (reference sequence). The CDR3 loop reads CASRRQGVNTEAFF. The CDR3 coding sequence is TGTGCCAGTAGGAGACAGGGTGTGAACACTGAAGCTTTCTTT.

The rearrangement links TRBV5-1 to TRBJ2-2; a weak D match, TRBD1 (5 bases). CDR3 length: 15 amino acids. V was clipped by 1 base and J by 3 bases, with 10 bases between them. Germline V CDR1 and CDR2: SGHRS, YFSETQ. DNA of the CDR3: TGCGCCAGCAGCTTGACAGGAGACGACACCGGGGAGCTGTTTTTT. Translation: CASSLTGDDTGELFF.

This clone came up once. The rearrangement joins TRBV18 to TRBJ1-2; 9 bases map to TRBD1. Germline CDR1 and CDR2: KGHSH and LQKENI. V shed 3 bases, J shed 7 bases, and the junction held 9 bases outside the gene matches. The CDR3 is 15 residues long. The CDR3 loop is CASSPRQGDKGGYTF. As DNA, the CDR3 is TGTGCCAGCTCACCTCGACAGGGGGACAAAGGTGGCTACACCTTC. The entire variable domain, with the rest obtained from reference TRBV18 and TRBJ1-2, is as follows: NAGVMQNPRHLVRRRGQEARLRCSPMKGHSHVYWYRQLPEEGLKFMVYLQKENIIDESGMPKERFSAEFPKEGPSILRIQQVVRGDSAAYFCASSPRQGDKGGYTFGSGTRLTVV.

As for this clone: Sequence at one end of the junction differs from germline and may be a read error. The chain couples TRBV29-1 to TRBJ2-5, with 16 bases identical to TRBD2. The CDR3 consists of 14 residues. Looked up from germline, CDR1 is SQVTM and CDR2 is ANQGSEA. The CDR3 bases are TGCAGCGTCGAGCCGGGACTAGCGGGAGGGCCTGAAAACTTC. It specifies CSVEPGLAGGPENF. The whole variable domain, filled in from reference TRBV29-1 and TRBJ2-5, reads SAVISQKPSRDICQRGTSLTIQCQVDSQVTMMFWYRQQPGQSLTLIATANQGSEATYESGFVIDKFPISRPNLTFSTLTVSNMSPEDSSIYLCSVEPGLAGGPENFGPGTRLLVL.

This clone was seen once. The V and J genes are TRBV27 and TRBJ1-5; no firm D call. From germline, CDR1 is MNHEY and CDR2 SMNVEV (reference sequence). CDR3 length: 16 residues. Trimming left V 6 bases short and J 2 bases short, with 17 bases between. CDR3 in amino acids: CASSRAFLGGNQPQHF. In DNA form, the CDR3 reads TGTGCCAGCAGCAGAGCCTTTCTTGGGGGCAATCAGCCCCAGCATTTT.

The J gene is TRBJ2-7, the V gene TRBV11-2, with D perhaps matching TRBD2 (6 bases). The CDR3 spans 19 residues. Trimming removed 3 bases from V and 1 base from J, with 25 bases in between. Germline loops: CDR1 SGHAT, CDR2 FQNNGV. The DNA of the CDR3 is TGTGCCAGCAGCTTCTCACGTAGGAGTGGGGGGTCGCCGTCCTACGAGCAGTACTTC. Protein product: CASSFSRRSGGSPSYEQYF. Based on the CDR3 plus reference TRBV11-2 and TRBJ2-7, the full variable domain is EAGVAQSPRYKIIEKRQSVAFWCNPISGHATLYWYQQILGQGPKLLIQFQNNGVVDDSQLPKDRFSAERLKGVDSTLKIQPAKLEDSAVYLCASSFSRRSGGSPSYEQYFGPGTRLTVT.

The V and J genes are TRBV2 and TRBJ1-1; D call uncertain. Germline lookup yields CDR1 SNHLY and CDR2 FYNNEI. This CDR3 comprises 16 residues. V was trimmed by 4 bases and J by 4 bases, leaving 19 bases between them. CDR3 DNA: TGTGCCAGCAGTGGCCACCAACCTACCTTGGGCACTGAAGCTTTCTTT. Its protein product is CASSGHQPTLGTEAFF.

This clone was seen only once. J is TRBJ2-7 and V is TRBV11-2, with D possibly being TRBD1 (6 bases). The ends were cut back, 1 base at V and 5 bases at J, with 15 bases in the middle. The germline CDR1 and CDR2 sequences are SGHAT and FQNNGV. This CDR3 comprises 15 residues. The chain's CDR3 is CASSLAGGGIDEQYF. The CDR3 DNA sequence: TGTGCCAGCAGCTTAGCTGGTGGGGGCATCGACGAGCAGTACTTC.

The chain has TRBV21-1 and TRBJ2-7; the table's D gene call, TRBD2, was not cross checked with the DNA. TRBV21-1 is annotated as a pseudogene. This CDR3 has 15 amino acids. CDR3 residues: CASSKHPSETYEQYF. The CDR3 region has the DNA TGTGCCAGCAGCAAACATCCTAGCGAGACTTACGAGCAGTACTTC.

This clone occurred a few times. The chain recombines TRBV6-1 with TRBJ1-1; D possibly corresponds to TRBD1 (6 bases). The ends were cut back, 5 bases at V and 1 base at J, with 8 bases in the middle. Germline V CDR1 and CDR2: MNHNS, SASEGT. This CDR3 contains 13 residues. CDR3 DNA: TGTGCCAGCAGTATGACAGGGAACACTGAAGCTTTCTTT. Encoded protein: CASSMTGNTEAFF.

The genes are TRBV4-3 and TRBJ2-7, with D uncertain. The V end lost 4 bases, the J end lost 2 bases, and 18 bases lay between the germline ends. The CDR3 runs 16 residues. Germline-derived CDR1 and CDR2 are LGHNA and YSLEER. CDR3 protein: CASSPERSEPPYEQYF. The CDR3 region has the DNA TGCGCCAGCAGCCCAGAACGGTCTGAACCCCCCTACGAGCAGTACTTC.

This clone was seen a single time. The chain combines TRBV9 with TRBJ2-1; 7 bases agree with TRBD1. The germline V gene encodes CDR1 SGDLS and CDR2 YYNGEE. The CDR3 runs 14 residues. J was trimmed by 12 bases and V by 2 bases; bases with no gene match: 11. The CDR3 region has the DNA TGTGCCAGCAGCGTGGGGACAGCGACGAACGGGCAGTTCTTC. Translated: CASSVGTATNGQFF.

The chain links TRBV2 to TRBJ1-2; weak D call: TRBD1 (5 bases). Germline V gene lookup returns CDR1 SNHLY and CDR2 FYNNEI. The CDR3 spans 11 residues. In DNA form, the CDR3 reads TGTCCTTACGGGGGGGAGGATGGCTACACCTTC. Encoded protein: CPYGGEDGYTF.